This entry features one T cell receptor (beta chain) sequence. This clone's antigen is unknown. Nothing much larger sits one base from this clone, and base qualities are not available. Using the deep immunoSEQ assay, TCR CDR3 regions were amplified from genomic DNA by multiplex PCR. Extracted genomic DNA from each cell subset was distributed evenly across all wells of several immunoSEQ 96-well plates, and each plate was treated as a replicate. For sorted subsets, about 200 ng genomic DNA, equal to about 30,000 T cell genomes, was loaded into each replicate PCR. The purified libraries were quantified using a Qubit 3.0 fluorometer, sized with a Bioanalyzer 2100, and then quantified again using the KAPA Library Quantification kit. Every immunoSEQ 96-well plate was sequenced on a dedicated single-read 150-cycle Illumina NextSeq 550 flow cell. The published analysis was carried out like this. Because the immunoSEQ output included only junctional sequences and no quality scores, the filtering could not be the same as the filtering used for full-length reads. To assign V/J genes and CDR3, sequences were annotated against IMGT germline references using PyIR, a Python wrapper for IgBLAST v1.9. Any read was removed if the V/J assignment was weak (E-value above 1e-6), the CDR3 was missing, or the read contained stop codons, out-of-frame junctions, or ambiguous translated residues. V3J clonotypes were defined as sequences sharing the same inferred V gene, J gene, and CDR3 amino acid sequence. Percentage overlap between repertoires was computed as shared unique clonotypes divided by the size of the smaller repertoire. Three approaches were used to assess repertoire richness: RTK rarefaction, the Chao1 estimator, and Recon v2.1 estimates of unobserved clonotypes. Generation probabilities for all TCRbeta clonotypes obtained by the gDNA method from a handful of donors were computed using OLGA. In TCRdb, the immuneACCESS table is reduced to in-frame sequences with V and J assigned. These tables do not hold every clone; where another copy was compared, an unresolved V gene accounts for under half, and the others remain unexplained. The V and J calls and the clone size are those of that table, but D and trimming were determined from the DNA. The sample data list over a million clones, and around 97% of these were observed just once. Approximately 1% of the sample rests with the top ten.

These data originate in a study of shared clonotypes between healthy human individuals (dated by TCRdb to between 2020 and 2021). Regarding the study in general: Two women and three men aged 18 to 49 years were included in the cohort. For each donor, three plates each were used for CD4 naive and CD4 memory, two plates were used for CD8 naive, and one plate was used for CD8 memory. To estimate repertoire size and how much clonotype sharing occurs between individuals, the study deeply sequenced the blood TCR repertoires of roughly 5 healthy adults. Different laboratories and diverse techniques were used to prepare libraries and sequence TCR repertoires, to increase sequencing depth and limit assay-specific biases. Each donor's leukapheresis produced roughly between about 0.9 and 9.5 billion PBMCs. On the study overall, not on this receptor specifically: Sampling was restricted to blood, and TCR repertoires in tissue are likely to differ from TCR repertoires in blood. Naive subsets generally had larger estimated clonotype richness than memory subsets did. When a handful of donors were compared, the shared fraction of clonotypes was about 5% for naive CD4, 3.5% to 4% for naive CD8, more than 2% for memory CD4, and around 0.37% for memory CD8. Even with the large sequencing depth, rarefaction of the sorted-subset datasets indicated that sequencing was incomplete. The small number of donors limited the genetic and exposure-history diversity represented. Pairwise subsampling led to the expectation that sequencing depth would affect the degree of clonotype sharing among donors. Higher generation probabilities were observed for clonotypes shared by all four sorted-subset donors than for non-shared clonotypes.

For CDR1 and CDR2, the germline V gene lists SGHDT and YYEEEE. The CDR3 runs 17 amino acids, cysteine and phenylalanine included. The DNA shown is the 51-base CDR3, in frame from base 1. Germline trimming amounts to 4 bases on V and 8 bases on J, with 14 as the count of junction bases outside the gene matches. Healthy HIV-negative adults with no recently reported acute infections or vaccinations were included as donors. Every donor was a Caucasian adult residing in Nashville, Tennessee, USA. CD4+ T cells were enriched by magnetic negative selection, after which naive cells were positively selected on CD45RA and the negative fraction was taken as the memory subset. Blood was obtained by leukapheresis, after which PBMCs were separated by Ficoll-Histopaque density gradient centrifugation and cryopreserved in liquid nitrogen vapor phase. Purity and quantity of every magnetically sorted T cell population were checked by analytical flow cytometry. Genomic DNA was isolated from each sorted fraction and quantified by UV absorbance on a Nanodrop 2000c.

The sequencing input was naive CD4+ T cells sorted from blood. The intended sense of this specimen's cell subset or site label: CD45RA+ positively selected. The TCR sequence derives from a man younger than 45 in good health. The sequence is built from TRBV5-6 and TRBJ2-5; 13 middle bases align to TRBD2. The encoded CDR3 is CASSNGLAGALRGTQYF. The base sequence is TGTGCCAGCAGCAATGGACTAGCGGGAGCGCTCCGGGGTACCCAGTACTTC. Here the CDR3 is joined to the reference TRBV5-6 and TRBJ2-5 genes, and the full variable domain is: DAGVTQSPTHLIKTRGQQVTLRCSPKSGHDTVSWYQQALGQGPQFIFQYYEEEERQRGNFPDRFSGHQFPNYSSELNVNALLLGDSALYLCASSNGLAGALRGTQYFGPGTRLLVL.